Listed here are 20 T cell receptor beta chains from one sample, sequenced in a study of cytotoxic CD8 clonotypes in ibrutinib-treated CLL. Produced via immunoSEQ multiplex PCR; TCRdb's table is partial and in-frame only. The table records some 140,000 clones, approximately 90% of them present only once. This material consisted of PBMCs, taken after 12 months of ibrutinib treatment. Receptor source: a human donor with chronic lymphocytic leukemia.

This clone showed up just once. The chain's CDR3 is CASSFNPGTPYGYTF. CDR3 bases: TGTGCCAGCAGCTTTAATCCCGGGACACCTTATGGCTACACCTTC. This chain links TRBV7-6 with TRBJ1-2, with D possibly being TRBD1 (6 bases). The CDR3 is 15 amino acids. V lost 3 bases to trimming and J lost 5 bases, with 16 bases between them. The germline V gene encodes CDR1 SGHVS and CDR2 FNYEAQ.

The CDR3, as DNA: TGTGCCAGCAGGTTGACAGCTTCCTACAATGAGCAGTTCTTC. This gives the protein CASRLTASYNEQFF. This sequence joins TRBV28 and TRBJ2-1, with D perhaps matching TRBD1 (5 bases). This CDR3 is 14 amino acids long. The germline gives CDR1 MDHEN, CDR2 SYDVKM. The germline V and J ends were trimmed by 6 bases and 1 base, with 10 bases remaining between them.

The chain has TRBV20-1 and TRBJ1-4, with D unresolved. Per the germline V gene, CDR1 is DFQATT and CDR2 is SNEGSKA (reference sequence). The CDR3 spans 11 residues. The chain's CDR3 is CACTGNEKLFF. CDR3 coding DNA: TGCGCCTGTACGGGAAATGAAAAACTGTTTTTT.

J is TRBJ1-2 and V is TRBV7-9; unclear D gene. The CDR3 sequence is 13 residues long. Germline-derived CDR1 and CDR2 are SEHNR and FQNEAQ (reference sequence). Trimming cost V 1 base and J 6 bases, with 9 bases left between them. This chain's CDR3 is CASSLDDSHGYTF. In nucleotides, the CDR3 is TGTGCCAGCAGCTTAGACGATAGTCATGGCTACACCTTC. Combining the CDR3 with reference TRBV7-9 and TRBJ1-2 gives the whole variable domain DTGVSQNPRHKITKRGQNVTFRCDPISEHNRLYWYRQTLGQGPEFLTYFQNEAQLEKSRLLSDRFSAERPKGSFSTLEIQRTEQGDSAMYLCASSLDDSHGYTFGSGTRLTVV.

The chain recombines TRBV7-9 with TRBJ2-7; D may match TRBD1 or TRBD2 (5 bases each). Trimming removed 5 bases from V and 4 bases from J, with 18 bases in between. Germline V gene lookup returns CDR1 SEHNR and CDR2 FQNEAQ (reference sequence). The CDR3 is 15 amino acids. In DNA form, the CDR3 reads TGTGCCAGCAGCAGAAACCCGGGACCAAAGTACGAGCAGTACTTC. This gives the protein CASSRNPGPKYEQYF.

Only one count was recorded for this clone. V and J are TRBV28 and TRBJ2-3, with TRBD2 matching over 12 bases. V trimming: 6 bases; J trimming: 1 base; junction bases outside the gene matches: 11. CDR1 is MDHEN and CDR2 is SYDVKM in the germline V gene. The CDR3 extends over 18 amino acids. In DNA, the CDR3 is TGTGCCAGCAGCCGTGGACTAGCGGGACTAGCTCGCACAGATACGCAGTATTTT. Amino acid sequence: CASSRGLAGLARTDTQYF. The entire variable domain, with the rest obtained from reference TRBV28 and TRBJ2-3, is as follows: DVKVTQSSRYLVKRTGEKVFLECVQDMDHENMFWYRQDPGLGLRLIYFSYDVKMKEKGDIPEGYSVSREKKERFSLILESASTNQTSMYLCASSRGLAGLARTDTQYFGPGTRLTVL.

The chain uses TRBV7-9 and TRBJ1-4, with a possible D match to TRBD1 (5 bases). Trimming pared 2 bases from V and 3 bases from J, leaving 13 bases between. The germline V gene has CDR1 SEHNR and CDR2 FQNEAQ (reference sequence). The CDR3 totals 16 residues. CDR3 DNA: TGTGCCAGCAGCTTAAGGGGCAGGGAGGCTAATGAAAAACTGTTTTTT. This gives the protein CASSLRGREANEKLFF.

The chain carries TRBV7-3 and TRBJ1-1; no definite D call. With 1 base removed from V and 1 base from J, the gap between germline ends came to 7 bases. The CDR3 has 14 amino acids. The germline CDR1 and CDR2 sequences are SGHTA and FQGTGA. The CDR3 bases are TGTGCCAGCAGCTTAAGGGCTAAGAACACTGAAGCTTTCTTT. This gives the protein CASSLRAKNTEAFF.

The chain joins TRBV6-1 to TRBJ1-4, with TRBD1 as a possible D gene (5 bases). This CDR3 contains 14 residues. The V gene lost 7 bases and the J gene lost 8 bases, with 17 bases spanning the gap. CDR1 MNHNS and CDR2 SASEGT come from the germline V gene. CDR3: CASIVEWGGEKLFF. In DNA form, the CDR3 reads TGTGCCAGCATCGTCGAGTGGGGCGGAGAAAAACTGTTTTTT.

This clone appeared a single time. This sequence joins TRBV7-6 and TRBJ1-4; D not resolved. The CDR3 contains 14 residues. Between the trimmed V and J ends, which lost 4 bases and 8 bases, there was a span of 14 bases. Looked up from germline, CDR1 is SGHVS and CDR2 is FNYEAQ. The CDR3 bases are TGTGCCAGCAGCTCCAAAGACCAAAGGGAAAAACTGTTTTTT. This encodes CASSSKDQREKLFF.

The genes are TRBV9 and TRBJ2-1; TRBD1 matches 9 bases. The ends lost 3 bases at V and 2 bases at J; junction bases unmatched: 6. The V gene's germline CDR1 is SGDLS and CDR2 YYNGEE. This CDR3 comprises 16 residues. The CDR3 sequence: CASSGGTGNTYNEQFF. The DNA for the CDR3 is TGTGCCAGCAGCGGTGGGACAGGGAACACCTACAATGAGCAGTTCTTC.

For this clone: This CDR3 is also generated by other DNA sequences in the sample. The chain has TRBV7-9 and TRBJ1-1, with D possibly being TRBD1 (5 bases). V lost 1 base and J lost 0, with 6 bases in between. The germline gives CDR1 SEHNR, CDR2 FQNEAQ (reference sequence). The CDR3 loop spans 14 amino acids. CDR3 loop: CASSLGGMNTEAFF. DNA for the CDR3: TGTGCCAGCAGCTTAGGGGGCATGAACACTGAAGCTTTCTTT.

V is TRBV5-5 and J is TRBJ2-7; D gene ambiguous. V lost 2 bases and J lost 7, with 13 bases in between. The CDR3 extends over 13 amino acids. Germline CDR1 is SGHKS and CDR2 is YYEKEE (reference sequence). This CDR3 is CASSFRPLGEQYF. DNA of the CDR3: TGTGCCAGCAGCTTCCGACCATTGGGGGAGCAGTACTTC. Using reference TRBV5-5 and TRBJ2-7 for the parts outside the CDR3, the full variable domain is DAGVTQSPTHLIKTRGQQVTLRCSPISGHKSVSWYQQVLGQGPQFIFQYYEKEERGRGNFPDRFSARQFPNYSSELNVNALLLGDSALYLCASSFRPLGEQYFGPGTRLTVT.

A note on this clone: Germline is not matched at one junction end, which may reflect a read error. The chain has TRBV4-2 and TRBJ1-2; D remains unclear. This CDR3 region has 16 residues. From germline, CDR1 is LGHNA and CDR2 YNFKEQ. Written as DNA, the CDR3 is TGTGCCAGCAGCCAAGATTTACAGCTTCCGAACTATGGCCACACCTTC. Translation gives CASSQDLQLPNYGHTF.

This chain uses TRBV2 with TRBJ2-1; D ambiguous. CDR3 size: 11 residues. Germline CDR1 and CDR2: SNHLY and FYNNEI. Trimming stripped 4 bases from V and 8 bases from J, with 6 bases between. The CDR3 region is CASSALDEQFF. The DNA for the CDR3 is TGTGCCAGCAGTGCTCTCGATGAGCAGTTCTTC.

The rearrangement joins TRBV6-4 to TRBJ2-1; 8 nucleotides match TRBD2. This CDR3 is built from 15 residues. CDR1 and CDR2 from the germline V gene are MRHNA and SNTAGT. The V and J ends lost 6 bases and 5 bases, in that order; junction bases with no gene match: 9. CDR3 sequence (DNA): TGTGCCAGCAGAGCCTTAGCGGGACTAAACAATGAGCAGTTCTTC. Protein product: CASRALAGLNNEQFF.

J is TRBJ2-5 and V is TRBV6-6, with D tentatively TRBD1 (6 bases). This CDR3 contains 16 residues. V lost 0 bases and J 1 base, leaving 12 bases between the germline ends. The germline V gene encodes CDR1 MNHNY and CDR2 SVGAGI (reference sequence). CDR3 sequence: CASSYSPDSPQETQYF. CDR3 DNA sequence: TGTGCCAGCAGTTACTCGCCGGACAGTCCCCAAGAGACCCAGTACTTC.

This sequence joins TRBV5-5 and TRBJ1-5; D gene uncertain. Trimming removed 5 bases from V and 2 bases from J, with 11 bases in between. Looked up from germline, CDR1 is SGHKS and CDR2 is YYEKEE (reference sequence). The CDR3 consists of 14 residues. As DNA, the CDR3 is TGTGCCAGCAGTATTGGTGGGGGCAATCAGCCCCAGCATTTT. Protein: CASSIGGGNQPQHF.

The rearrangement joins TRBV5-1 to TRBJ2-7; 7 nucleotides line up with TRBD2. CDR3 length: 18 amino acids. The germline V gene encodes CDR1 SGHRS and CDR2 YFSETQ. V shed 0 bases and J 0 bases; nucleotides not matched to a gene: 12. CDR3 residues: CASSLVVRAGPSSYEQYF. The CDR3 DNA reads TGCGCCAGCAGCTTGGTAGTTCGAGCGGGGCCTAGCTCCTACGAGCAGTACTTC.

Only one count was recorded for this clone. J is TRBJ2-7 and V is TRBV27; TRBD1 matches at 9 bases. The CDR3 has 14 amino acids. In germline, CDR1 is MNHEY, CDR2 SMNVEV (reference sequence). V shed 5 bases, J shed 5 bases, and the junction held 7 bases outside the gene matches. In nucleotides, the CDR3 is TGTGCCAGCAGTCTAGGGGACAGGGCGGACGAGCAGTACTTC. It translates to CASSLGDRADEQYF.